A single sample gave rise to the 21 T cell receptor beta chains below, sequenced in a study of chemoradiotherapy in HPV16-positive cancers. Generated by immunoSEQ multiplex PCR, the TCRdb table keeps only in-frame clones and is missing some. The sample has roughly 28,000 clones, 91% seen once. The sample was blood, taken from a patient who underwent chemoradiotherapy. All receptors come from a human donor with HPV-associated anogenital cancer.

The chain carries TRBV2 and TRBJ1-6; D is ambiguous. The CDR3 covers 15 residues. Germline loops: CDR1 SNHLY, CDR2 FYNNEI. V gave up 8 bases and J gave up 2 bases, with 13 bases separating them. The CDR3 DNA follows: TGTGCCAGCCTCCTTGGGGTAACCTATAATTCACCCCTCCACTTT. Translation: CASLLGVTYNSPLHF.

This chain links TRBV2 with TRBJ2-7; 11 bases align to TRBD2. The CDR3 consists of 18 residues. Trimming at V came to 6 bases and at J to 6 bases, leaving 19 bases not matched to a gene. Looked up from germline, CDR1 is SNHLY and CDR2 is FYNNEI. Here the CDR3 DNA reads TGTGCCAGCAGCCTGAGGGCGACTAGCGGGGTAGGTGGGGTCGAGCAGTACTTC. Protein product: CASSLRATSGVGGVEQYF.

The rearrangement uses TRBV15 and TRBJ2-1; D gene uncertain. From germline, CDR1 is LNHNV and CDR2 YYDKDF (reference sequence). V was pared by 1 base and J by 6 bases, with 16 bases between. The CDR3 has 16 amino acids. In DNA, the CDR3 is TGTGCCACCAGCAGAGGGACCGGGCGTCCGGGCAATGAGCAGTTCTTC. Its protein product is CATSRGTGRPGNEQFF.

Relative to its sample, this clone is medium-sized (0.01 to 0.1%). The rearrangement links TRBV5-1 to TRBJ2-3; D uncertain. Germline V gives CDR1 SGHRS, CDR2 YFSETQ. There are 15 residues in the CDR3. The ends were cut back, 2 bases at V and 0 bases at J, with 10 bases in the middle. In DNA form, the CDR3 reads TGCGCCAGCAGCTTTGATCTAACTAGCACAGATACGCAGTATTTT. It is translated as CASSFDLTSTDTQYF.

The sample holds one count of this clone. This chain links TRBV7-9 with TRBJ2-2; 12 bases agree with TRBD2. The V gene end was trimmed by 2 bases and the J gene end by 1 base; junction bases not matched to a gene: 2. CDR1 and CDR2 (germline): SEHNR, FQNEAQ (reference sequence). The CDR3 is 17 amino acids. The CDR3, as DNA: TGTGCCAGCAGCTTACCTAGCGGGGGGGTGAACACCGGGGAGCTGTTTTTT. It yields the protein CASSLPSGGVNTGELFF.

This sequence joins TRBV7-9 and TRBJ2-1; 13 bases are a match to TRBD2. The germline CDR1 and CDR2 sequences are SEHNR and FQNEAQ (reference sequence). The CDR3 runs 17 residues. J was trimmed by 0 bases and V by 6 bases; bases with no gene match: 5. CDR3 sequence reads: CASRPTSGGTSYNEQFF. The CDR3 bases are TGTGCCAGCAGACCGACTAGCGGGGGGACCTCCTACAATGAGCAGTTCTTC.

This chain links TRBV4-1 with TRBJ1-5; TRBD1 might be the D (5 bases). The CDR3 loop spans 16 amino acids. Deletions cut 0 bases from V and 4 bases from J, with 13 bases between. CDR1 is MGHRA and CDR2 is YSYEKL in the germline V gene. CDR3 sequence: CASSQEGGGGNQPQHF. CDR3 coding DNA: TGCGCCAGCAGCCAAGAGGGTGGTGGGGGAAATCAGCCCCAGCATTTT.

This chain uses TRBV9 with TRBJ2-1, with 8 bases lining up with TRBD2. V was clipped by 4 bases and J by 3 bases; unmatched bases: 6. The germline CDR1 and CDR2 sequences are SGDLS and YYNGEE. The CDR3 extends over 15 amino acids. The CDR3: CASSHGGVNYNEQFF. As DNA, the CDR3 is TGTGCCAGCAGCCACGGGGGGGTAAACTACAATGAGCAGTTCTTC.

This rearrangement joins TRBV2 to TRBJ2-5; TRBD2 aligns across 13 bases. Germline CDR1 reads SNHLY; CDR2 reads FYNNEI. V shed 7 bases and J 2 bases; nucleotides not matched to a gene: 4. This CDR3 spans 15 amino acids. CDR3 nucleotides: TGTGCCAGCAACGGACTAGCGGGGGAGCAAGAGACCCAGTACTTC. This translates into CASNGLAGEQETQYF. Drawing the rest from reference TRBV2 and TRBJ2-5, the complete variable domain is EPEVTQTPSHQVTQMGQEVILRCVPISNHLYFYWYRQILGQKVEFLVSFYNNEISEKSEIFDDQFSVERPDGSNFTLKIRSTKLEDSAMYFCASNGLAGEQETQYFGPGTRLLVL.

The chain recombines TRBV7-8 with TRBJ2-5, with D hard to call. Looked up from germline, CDR1 is SGHVS and CDR2 is FQNEAQ. The CDR3 loop spans 13 amino acids. Trimming took off 1 base at V and 1 base at J, with 4 bases between the two ends. This CDR3 reads CASSLEFQETQYF. CDR3 DNA sequence: TGTGCCAGCAGCTTAGAGTTCCAAGAGACCCAGTACTTC.

The V call is TRBV5-5, the J call TRBJ2-1; TRBD1 agrees at 10 bases. The CDR3 loop spans 15 amino acids. Germline CDR1 SGHKS, CDR2 YYEKEE (reference sequence). With 5 bases clipped from V and 3 bases from J, the junction kept 5 bases outside the gene matches. CDR3 region: CASSRDRGYYNEQFF. The CDR3 DNA follows: TGTGCCAGCAGTAGGGACAGGGGCTACTACAATGAGCAGTTCTTC.

This clone was recorded only once. The chain couples TRBV6-4 to TRBJ1-6; TRBD1 is a possible D gene (6 bases). The CDR3 length is 13 residues. Per the germline V gene, CDR1 is MRHNA and CDR2 is SNTAGT. Trimming shortened V by 5 bases and J by 8 bases, and 10 bases separated the two germline ends. CDR3 nucleotide sequence: TGTGCCAGCAGTTTGGACAGTCATTCACCCCTCCACTTT. Translating gives CASSLDSHSPLHF.

The gene calls are TRBV6-5 and TRBJ1-2; D uncertain. This CDR3 comprises 13 residues. V was shortened by 0 bases and J by 6 bases, with 8 bases between the two germline ends. The germline V gene encodes CDR1 MNHEY and CDR2 SVGAGI. For the CDR3, the DNA is TGTGCCAGCAGTTACTCTGTCCTTAATGGCTACACCTTC. Translation gives CASSYSVLNGYTF.

CDR3 sequence: CASSPTIASTDTQYF. The CDR3 nucleotides read TGTGCCAGCAGCCCTACCATAGCTAGCACAGATACGCAGTATTTT. The chain joins TRBV14 to TRBJ2-3; D not certain. V was clipped by 4 bases and J by 0 bases, with 11 bases between them. The CDR3 totals 15 residues. Germline values: CDR1 SGHDN, CDR2 FVKESK.

The chain employs TRBV5-1 and TRBJ2-7, with 11 bases matching TRBD2. V gave up 4 bases and J gave up 2 bases; unmatched junction bases: 8. Germline values: CDR1 SGHRS, CDR2 YFSETQ. The CDR3 runs 16 residues. CDR3 DNA: TGCGCCAGCAGCCTAGGGGTAGCGGGGGGGCCCTACGAGCAGTACTTC. It translates to CASSLGVAGGPYEQYF.

This chain joins TRBV6-5 and TRBJ1-2, with TRBD1 identical over 9 bases. The CDR3 runs 13 residues. Germline CDR1 is MNHEY and CDR2 is SVGAGI. The V gene end was trimmed by 5 bases and the J gene end by 4 bases; junction bases not matched to a gene: 2. In DNA form, the CDR3 reads TGTGCCAGCAGTACGACAGGGGGCTATGGCTACACCTTC. Encoded protein: CASSTTGGYGYTF.

The chain carries TRBV27 and TRBJ2-5, with 8 bases that match TRBD1. With V trimmed by 4 bases and J by 2 bases, 6 bases remained unmatched. The CDR3 runs to 15 residues. Germline CDR1 and CDR2: MNHEY and SMNVEV (reference sequence). CDR3 amino acids: CASSSTRTGQETQYF. CDR3 sequence (DNA): TGTGCCAGCAGTTCTACGAGGACAGGGCAAGAGACCCAGTACTTC.

The V and J genes are TRBV19 and TRBJ2-5; 7 bases map to TRBD1. V lost 5 bases, J lost 0 bases, and 3 bases stayed unmatched. The length of the CDR3 is 14 residues. Germline CDR1 LNHDA, CDR2 SQIVND (reference sequence). The CDR3 region has the DNA TGTGCCAGTAGTGATCAGGGGGACCAAGAGACCCAGTACTTC. Translation: CASSDQGDQETQYF.

This clone was seen once. This sequence joins TRBV28 and TRBJ1-5; D is unresolved. V was clipped by 6 bases and J by 0 bases, with 18 bases between them. The CDR3 is made up of 17 amino acids. Germline CDR1 is MDHEN and CDR2 is SYDVKM. The DNA of the CDR3 is TGTGCCAGCAGCTCAGCCTCTATAGATGATAGCAATCAGCCCCAGCATTTT. The encoded protein is CASSSASIDDSNQPQHF.

V gene TRBV6-5 combines with J gene TRBJ1-1; 9 bases align to TRBD1. Germline CDR1 reads MNHEY; CDR2 reads SVGAGI. Trimming took 7 bases from V and 4 from J; bases not matched to a gene: 7. This CDR3 region has 14 residues. CDR3 nucleotides: TGTGCCAGCATCCAGCTGGACAGGGGCACTGAAGCTTTCTTT. As protein: CASIQLDRGTEAFF.

V gene TRBV7-9 combines with J gene TRBJ1-3, with D unresolved. The germline gives CDR1 SEHNR, CDR2 FQNEAQ (reference sequence). The CDR3 sequence is 16 residues long. V was shortened by 1 base and J by 0 bases, with 10 bases between the two germline ends. CDR3 residues: CASSLGGGSSGNTIYF. DNA for the CDR3: TGTGCCAGCAGCTTAGGGGGAGGGAGCTCTGGAAACACCATATATTTT.